The 13 T cell receptor beta chains given below trace back to one sample, sequenced in a study of vaccination and CD4 T cells after COVID-19. Oncomine TCR Beta short-read sequencing was applied to DNA from cultured CD4+ T cells. TCRdb itself ran the PCR reads through MiXCR, one entry per CDR3 protein. This sample has several thousand distinct CDR3 sequences, with 45% to 55% found just once. These receptors lack a known antigen. Treatment meaning: roughly ten-day PBMC culture with coronavirus spike peptide pools or control peptides (ViraFEST assay). Pre-COVID-19 pandemic sampling (2011-2018) yielded the unexposed donor's CD4+ T cells. The source material was CD4+ T cells from blood, cultured in vitro. These receptor sequences come from a human donor in good health.

V gene TRBV24-1 combines with J gene TRBJ1-4; TRBD1 aligns across 8 bases. Germline V CDR1 and CDR2: KGHDR, SFDVKD. With V trimmed by 5 bases and J by 2 bases, 9 bases remained unmatched. The CDR3 covers 17 residues. CDR3: CATSGPTGDSTNEKLFF. The CDR3 nucleotides read TGTGCCACCAGTGGGCCGACAGGGGATAGCACTAATGAAAAACTGTTTTTT.

The chain is built from TRBV12-3 or TRBV12-4 and TRBJ1-1, with 10 nucleotides matching TRBD1. The CDR3 covers 15 residues. Trimming cost V 10 bases and J 4 bases; bases outside gene matches: 12. CDR3 nucleotides: TGTGCCACCCGACGGACAGGGGGGTTTGTCACTGAAGCTTTCTTT. Translated, it gives CATRRTGGFVTEAFF.

V gene TRBV7-8 combines with J gene TRBJ2-2; TRBD2 aligns across 8 bases. Germline V CDR1 and CDR2: SGHVS, FQNEAQ. Trimming took 3 bases from V and 4 from J; bases not matched to a gene: 4. This CDR3 comprises 15 residues. In DNA, the CDR3 is TGTGCCAGCAGCTTTGGCGGGAGGCTCACCGGGGAGCTGTTTTTT. It encodes CASSFGGRLTGELFF.

The rearrangement links TRBV9 to TRBJ1-1; D is uncertain. CDR3 length: 16 amino acids. Trimming cost V 0 bases and J 0 bases, with 12 bases left between them. Germline CDR1 SGDLS, CDR2 YYNGEE. Written as DNA, the CDR3 is TGTGCCAGCAGCGTAGGTTTAGAGGGTATGAACACTGAAGCTTTCTTT. This sequence encodes CASSVGLEGMNTEAFF.

The J gene is TRBJ2-1, the V gene TRBV20-1; D is unresolved. Germline values: CDR1 DFQATT, CDR2 SNEGSKA (reference sequence). V lost 1 base and J lost 5, with 3 bases in between. The CDR3 sequence is 11 residues long. CDR3 loop: CSARGNNEQFF. In nucleotides, the CDR3 is TGCAGTGCTAGAGGCAACAATGAGCAGTTCTTC.

The count of this clonotype is one. The chain recombines TRBV28 with TRBJ2-1; 12 bases are a match to TRBD2. With 5 bases clipped from V and 8 bases from J, the junction kept 10 bases outside the gene matches. The CDR3 runs 16 residues. Germline CDR1 reads MDHEN; CDR2 reads SYDVKM. In nucleotides, the CDR3 is TGTGCCAGCAGTATGCCTAGCGGGGGGGCGAGGGATGAGCAGTTCTTC. It yields the protein CASSMPSGGARDEQFF.

This chain connects TRBV7-2 to TRBJ1-5; perhaps TRBD1 as D (5 bases). There are 16 residues in the CDR3. The germline V and J ends were trimmed by 0 bases and 0 bases, with 9 bases remaining between them. Germline CDR1 and CDR2: SGHTA and FQGNSA. The CDR3 coding sequence is TGTGCCAGCAGCTTAGCGGCAGGGTATAGCAATCAGCCCCAGCATTTT. Its translation: CASSLAAGYSNQPQHF. The whole variable domain, remainder taken from reference TRBV7-2 and TRBJ1-5, is GAGVSQSPSNKVTEKGKDVELRCDPISGHTALYWYRQSLGQGLEFLIYFQGNSAPDKSGLPSDRFSAERTGGSVSTLTIQRTQQEDSAVYLCASSLAAGYSNQPQHFGDGTRLSIL.

The CDR3 loop reads CSANRGQGHQPQHF. CDR3 bases: TGCAGTGCCAATCGTGGCCAAGGCCATCAGCCCCAGCATTTT. The V and J genes are TRBV20-1 and TRBJ1-5, with D unresolved. The germline V gene encodes CDR1 DFQATT and CDR2 SNEGSKA (reference sequence). The CDR3 is 14 residues long. Trimming removed 6 bases from V and 5 bases from J, with 17 bases in between.

The J gene is TRBJ1-2, the V gene TRBV6-1; perhaps TRBD1 as D (6 bases). The CDR3 length is 13 residues. V dropped 2 bases and J dropped 7 bases, with 11 bases sitting between them. Germline V gives CDR1 MNHNS, CDR2 SASEGT. CDR3: CASSESRGGGYTF. The CDR3 bases are TGTGCCAGCAGTGAATCCAGGGGTGGTGGCTACACCTTC.

The CDR3 sequence: CASSYSLETSGTSYEQYF. The CDR3 nucleotides are TGTGCCAGCAGTTACTCGCTTGAGACTAGCGGGACTTCCTACGAGCAGTACTTC. The chain links TRBV6-5 to TRBJ2-7, with 11 nucleotides matching TRBD2. This CDR3 is built from 18 residues. Germline V gives CDR1 MNHEY, CDR2 SVGAGI. Trimming took 0 bases from V and 1 from J; bases not matched to a gene: 8.

V usage is TRBV7-2 and J usage is TRBJ2-3; 7 bases are a match to TRBD2. The trim removed 0 bases at V and 10 bases at J, leaving 10 bases unmatched. The CDR3 is 15 residues long. The germline V gene has CDR1 SGHTA and CDR2 FQGNSA. CDR3 in amino acids: CASSLAGRERLAQYF. Here the CDR3 DNA reads TGTGCCAGCAGCTTAGCTGGGCGGGAGAGACTCGCGCAGTATTTT.

This chain joins TRBV28 and TRBJ1-1, with D tentatively TRBD1 (5 bases). V dropped 5 bases and J dropped 13 bases, with 14 bases sitting between them. This CDR3 has 11 amino acids. Germline CDR1 reads MDHEN; CDR2 reads SYDVKM. The CDR3 is CASSRGVGSFF. CDR3 coding DNA: TGTGCCAGCAGTCGAGGGGTGGGAAGTTTCTTT.

Judged by abundance, this clonotype is medium-sized. This chain joins TRBV27 and TRBJ2-1; 10 nucleotides match TRBD1. Losses at the gene ends were 6 bases for V and 4 bases for J; bases not matched to a gene: 9. This CDR3 comprises 16 residues. Germline assignment: CDR1 MNHEY and CDR2 SMNVEV (reference sequence). The CDR3: CASRNPTGGRYNEQFF. CDR3 nucleotides: TGTGCCAGCAGAAACCCGACAGGGGGCAGGTACAATGAGCAGTTCTTC.